This T cell receptor (beta chain) is drawn from a study of neoadjuvant nivolumab and ipilimumab in lung cancer. General observations from the study: TCR richness and clonality were higher in tumors than adjacent uninvolved lung. Only two of four nivolumab-treated tumors gained richness and clonality by surgery.

This clone was picked up one time. What it binds is unknown. The CDR3 extends over 17 amino acids. Germline loops: CDR1 GTSNPN, CDR2 SVGIG (reference sequence). J was trimmed by 3 bases and V by 2 bases; bases with no gene match: 6. Measured with immunoSEQ multiplex PCR; TCRdb has only the in-frame clones, and not every one. There are roughly 18,000 clones in the sample; roughly 80% occur only once, and about 8.8% lies in the top ten. The V gene is TRBV30, the J gene TRBJ1-6, with 11 bases aligning to TRBD1. The receptor's source is an adult with non-small cell lung cancer. Sequenced material: tumor tissue, taken after neoadjuvant nivolumab, alone or with ipilimumab, at or shortly before surgery. The CDR3 sequence: CAWSPGTGGFYNSPLHF. The CDR3 DNA follows: TGTGCCTGGAGTCCCGGGACAGGGGGGTTCTATAATTCACCCCTCCACTTT.